A single sample gave rise to the 17 T cell receptor beta chains below, sequenced in a study of T cells in Graves' hyperthyroidism and ophthalmopathy. The investigators amplified TCR beta CDR3 regions from RNA transcripts. TCR CDR3 regions were first amplified by RT-PCR with HTBI primers. From the multiplex PCR reads, TCRdb called clonotypes with MiXCR, one entry per CDR3 protein. The sample shows approximately 370,000 distinct CDR3 sequences, 15% of them seen only once. The material sequenced was blood. Receptors originate from a woman in her twenties or thirties with Graves' hyperthyroidism.

This clonotype was observed a few times. The chain is built from TRBV20-1 and TRBJ1-2; D unresolved. The CDR3 consists of 12 residues. V was trimmed by 6 bases and J by 4 bases, leaving 12 bases between them. From germline, CDR1 is DFQATT and CDR2 SNEGSKA (reference sequence). The CDR3 protein is CSARPRTYGYTF. The CDR3 coding sequence is TGCAGTGCCAGACCCCGCACCTATGGCTACACCTTC.

Ten or more counts support this clonotype. The chain links TRBV27 to TRBJ1-6, with 9 bases aligning to TRBD1. V lost 0 bases, J lost 9 bases, and 9 bases stayed unmatched. The CDR3 loop spans 17 amino acids. CDR1 and CDR2 (germline): MNHEY, SMNVEV (reference sequence). DNA for the CDR3: TGTGCCAGCAGTTTATCGCCCCGGGACAGGGAAATTTCACCCCTCCACTTT. It specifies CASSLSPRDREISPLHF.

The sample holds a few counts of this clonotype. The chain is built from TRBV12-3 or TRBV12-4 and TRBJ1-1, with 7 bases that match TRBD1. This CDR3 is 14 amino acids long. V dropped 5 bases and J dropped 1; count of bases not matched to a gene: 4. CDR3 nucleotides: TGTGCCAGCAGTAGGGGGCCCTCGAACACTGAAGCTTTCTTT. Protein: CASSRGPSNTEAFF.

This sequence joins TRBV3-1 and TRBJ1-2, with a weak D call TRBD1 (5 bases). Germline V gives CDR1 LGHDT, CDR2 YNNKEL (reference sequence). V lost 0 bases and J 7 bases, leaving 12 bases between the germline ends. The length of the CDR3 is 14 residues. For the CDR3, the DNA is TGTGCCAGCAGCCAAGATATAGGGGAGGGTGGCTACACCTTC. Protein sequence: CASSQDIGEGGYTF. Full variable domain (rest looked up from reference TRBV3-1 and TRBJ1-2): DTAVSQTPKYLVTQMGNDKSIKCEQNLGHDTMYWYKQDSKKFLKIMFSYNNKELIINETVPNRFSPKSPDKAHLNLHINSLELGDSAVYFCASSQDIGEGGYTFGSGTRLTVV.

The J gene is TRBJ1-5, the V gene TRBV20-1, with D possibly matching TRBD1 (6 bases). Germline V gene lookup returns CDR1 DFQATT and CDR2 SNEGSKA (reference sequence). V lost 5 bases and J 7 bases, leaving 24 bases between the germline ends. The CDR3 covers 16 residues. The CDR3 coding sequence is TGCAGTGCTCATACACCGGGAAGGGGGGGCCGACAGCCCCAGCATTTT. Protein sequence: CSAHTPGRGGRQPQHF.

This clonotype occurred a few times. The rearrangement links TRBV19 to TRBJ2-3; TRBD2 matches 13 bases. The germline gives CDR1 LNHDA, CDR2 SQIVND (reference sequence). V lost 6 bases, J lost 2 bases, and 5 bases stayed unmatched. This CDR3 contains 16 residues. Here the CDR3 DNA reads TGTGCCAGTAGACTACTAGCGGGAGGGATCACAGATACGCAGTATTTT. It encodes CASRLLAGGITDTQYF.

At least ten counts were recorded for this clonotype. The V call is TRBV11-2, the J call TRBJ2-3, with TRBD2 matching over 8 bases. Germline CDR1 and CDR2: SGHAT and FQNNGV. The CDR3 runs 17 residues. J gave up 3 bases and V 3 bases, and 11 bases lay outside the gene matches. The CDR3 loop reads CASSFRSSGSLTDTQYF. The CDR3 DNA is TGTGCCAGCAGCTTTCGATCGAGCGGGAGTTTGACAGATACGCAGTATTTT.

This clonotype was detected many times. The chain uses TRBV3-1 and TRBJ2-1, with 12 bases lining up with TRBD2. The J segment lost 6 bases and the V segment lost 4 bases, leaving 4 bases of the junction unmatched. Looked up from germline, CDR1 is LGHDT and CDR2 is YNNKEL (reference sequence). The CDR3 totals 15 residues. This CDR3 is CASSRPSGRGNEQFF. CDR3 nucleotide sequence: TGTGCCAGCAGCCGACCTAGCGGGAGGGGCAATGAGCAGTTCTTC.

The chain joins TRBV19 to TRBJ2-5; maybe TRBD2 (5 bases). The CDR3 covers 14 residues. Trimming left V 5 bases short and J 4 bases short, with 14 bases between. Looked up from germline, CDR1 is LNHDA and CDR2 is SQIVND (reference sequence). The CDR3 loop is CASSSGRRGETQYF. Written as DNA, the CDR3 is TGTGCCAGTAGTTCGGGGAGAAGAGGAGAGACCCAGTACTTC.

The chain employs TRBV6-2 or TRBV6-3 and TRBJ1-2; no clear D. The CDR3 has 15 residues. The V gene's germline CDR1 is MNHEY and CDR2 SVGEGT. Between the trimmed V and J ends, which lost 5 bases and 4 bases, there was a span of 17 bases. Here the CDR3 DNA reads TGTGCCAGCAGTAGAGGACGGCGTAACTTCTATGGCTACACCTTC. Protein product: CASSRGRRNFYGYTF.

In its sample, this clonotype was seen many times. The V gene is TRBV5-1, the J gene TRBJ2-7; no reliable D call. The CDR3 is made up of 13 amino acids. Germline CDR1 and CDR2: SGHRS and YFSETQ. Trimming left V 0 bases short and J 6 bases short, with 10 bases between. This CDR3 is CASSLDIAGEQYF. The CDR3 bases are TGCGCCAGCAGCTTGGACATAGCTGGCGAGCAGTACTTC. The full variable domain, its missing parts supplied by reference TRBV5-1 and TRBJ2-7, is KAGVTQTPRYLIKTRGQQVTLSCSPISGHRSVSWYQQTPGQGLQFLFEYFSETQRNKGNFPGRFSGRQFSNSRSEMNVSTLELGDSALYLCASSLDIAGEQYFGPGTRLTVT.

In its sample, this clonotype was seen many times. In DNA, the CDR3 is TGCAGTGCCCTCAAGTCAGACTCCTACGAGCAGTACTTC. Its protein is CSALKSDSYEQYF. V and J are TRBV20-1 and TRBJ2-7; D gene unclear. The V gene's germline CDR1 is DFQATT and CDR2 SNEGSKA (reference sequence). V was shortened by 6 bases and J by 0 bases, with 12 bases between the two germline ends. This CDR3 contains 13 residues.

Note on this clonotype: A read error is possible here, since a much larger clone lies one base away. The chain is built from TRBV28 and TRBJ1-5; 8 bases align to TRBD1. This CDR3 region has 14 residues. Germline CDR1 reads MDHEN; CDR2 reads SYDVKM. V gave up 11 bases and J gave up 7 bases; unmatched junction bases: 13. The CDR3 DNA sequence: TGTGCCGGCAACCTTGGACAGGGTCACCAGCCCCAGCATTTT. Encoded protein: CAGNLGQGHQPQHF.

This clonotype occurred many times. This chain links TRBV12-3 or TRBV12-4 with TRBJ1-1, with D unclear. The CDR3 loop spans 11 amino acids. V was clipped by 2 bases and J by 7 bases, with 5 bases between them. The CDR3 region has the DNA TGTGCCAGCAGTTTATTGGGTGAAGCTTTCTTT. This gives the protein CASSLLGEAFF.

The genes are TRBV6-2 or TRBV6-3 and TRBJ1-3; perhaps TRBD1 as D (6 bases). Trimming cost V 6 bases and J 1 base, with 13 bases left between them. Germline V gene lookup returns CDR1 MNHEY and CDR2 SVGEGT. The CDR3 has 15 residues. As DNA, the CDR3 is TGTGCCAGCAGGGCCGGGACAACTTCTGGAAACACCATATATTTT. This codes for CASRAGTTSGNTIYF.

This clonotype came up many times. The rearrangement joins TRBV5-1 to TRBJ1-1, with D perhaps TRBD1 (6 bases). The germline V gene has CDR1 SGHRS and CDR2 YFSETQ. V shed 4 bases and J shed 1 base, with 14 bases lying between them. The CDR3 contains 15 residues. CDR3 DNA: TGCGCCAGCAGCCCGGCCCCACAGGGGAACACTGAAGCTTTCTTT. It encodes CASSPAPQGNTEAFF.

This clonotype was counted between two and nine times. The V call is TRBV12-3 or TRBV12-4, the J call TRBJ1-5; a weak D match, TRBD1 (5 bases). Trimming pared 3 bases from V and 8 bases from J, leaving 11 bases between. The CDR3 runs 13 residues. Written as DNA, the CDR3 is TGTGCCAGCAGTTTTGCGGGGGACGAGCCCCAGCATTTT. Its protein is CASSFAGDEPQHF.